This section outlines one T cell receptor beta chain sequence together with its context. The antigen is undetermined. The data stem from a study of CD8+CD57+ T cells in acquired aplastic anemia. Across the whole study: Sorted CD4+ and CD8+ cells yielded DNA averaging approximately 3.5 ug.

Germline V CDR1 and CDR2: DFQATT, SNEGSKA (reference sequence). V was trimmed by 5 bases and J by 2 bases, leaving 15 bases between them. The CDR3 spans 14 residues. Individuals selected for sequencing had exhibited CD8+CD57+ cell expansion on flow cytometry. No therapy was given to patients before blood sampling. TCR beta VDJ and CDR3 profiling used genomic DNA as template. TCRdb fed the reads into MiXCR, producing one record per CDR3 protein. The sample carries roughly 220,000 distinct CDR3 sequences, 50% to 70% recorded once. Whole-study findings and limits: A set of 25 to 30 CD8+ CDR3 sequences was shared between patients and controls, and these sequences appeared highly expressed in patients. Patients did not significantly differ from controls in CD8+ Simpson's diversity.

This chain uses TRBV20-1 with TRBJ2-5; D unresolved. Sample: sorted CD4+, CD8+, or CD8+CD57+ T cells (not recorded which) from PBMCs. This sequence was found in a human donor with aplastic anemia. CDR3 loop: CSAAREYRQETQYF. As DNA, the CDR3 is TGCAGTGCTGCCCGAGAGTACCGACAAGAGACCCAGTACTTC.